This T cell receptor (beta chain) was captured in a study of technical replicates of blood from a few donors. TCRdb's table, derived via immunoSEQ multiplex PCR, lists solely in-frame clones and lacks some. The sample lists 80,000 or so clones, under 99% occurring once. The germline gives CDR1 ENHRY, CDR2 SYGVKD. The CDR3 runs to 10 residues. This receptor was taken from a human donor in good health. The chain links TRBV10-3 to TRBJ2-3; D may be TRBD1 (6 bases). Sequencing was carried out using T cells isolated from PBMCs. CDR3 sequence (DNA): TGTGCGGCAGGGGCAGATACGCAGTATTTT. It translates to CAAGADTQYF.